This T cell receptor (beta chain) emerged from a study of blood T cell repertoires in COVID-19. Study-level information: From the United States, Italy and Spain came samples of acute and convalescent COVID-19. T cells, B-cell-depleted T cells, or PBMCs provided the cDNA or gDNA that served as material.

Study processing details: Estimates of nucleated cell counts were drawn from the amplification of reference gene primers. Measured with immunoSEQ multiplex PCR; TCRdb has only the in-frame clones, and not every one. V, J and clone size were drawn from that table, and D and trimming were deduced from the DNA. The sample has about 220,000 clones, around 82% seen once. Trimming took 0 bases from V and 4 from J, leaving 6 bases between them. In germline, CDR1 is SGHNT, CDR2 YENEEA. This CDR3 contains 13 residues. The chain combines TRBV11-3 with TRBJ1-1; D gene ambiguous. This receptor was taken from a human donor in a cohort sampled during active COVID-19. The sequenced sample was peripheral blood. The CDR3 coding sequence is TGTGCCAGCAGCTTAGAAGGGAGCACTGAAGCTTTCTTT. This encodes CASSLEGSTEAFF. Drawing the rest from reference TRBV11-3 and TRBJ1-1, the complete variable domain is EAGVVQSPRYKIIEKKQPVAFWCNPISGHNTLYWYLQNLGQGPELLIRYENEEAVDDSQLPKDRFSAERLKGVDSTLKIQPAELGDSAVYLCASSLEGSTEAFFGQGTRLTVV.